These 12 T cell receptor beta chains originate from one sample sequenced in a study of cytotoxic CD8 clonotypes in ibrutinib-treated CLL. Repertoires were generated with immunoSEQ multiplex PCR, while TCRdb's copy carries only in-frame clones and drops some. Of 100,000 to 150,000 clones detected, over 75% appear once; the ten largest clones hold roughly 2%. The sequencing used PBMCs, collected after 24 months of ibrutinib treatment. Receptor source: a human donor with chronic lymphocytic leukemia.

The CDR3: CASSQLRFTGGKNTGELFF. The CDR3 DNA is TGTGCCAGCAGCCAGCTCAGATTCACAGGGGGGAAGAACACCGGGGAGCTGTTTTTT. This chain joins TRBV5-5 and TRBJ2-2; 8 nucleotides line up with TRBD1. V was pared by 4 bases and J by 1 base, with 15 bases of the junction left unmatched. This CDR3 has 19 residues. Germline V lookup: CDR1 SGHKS, CDR2 YYEKEE (reference sequence).

The chain uses TRBV18 and TRBJ2-1; D unclear. The CDR3 is made up of 14 amino acids. The germline V gene encodes CDR1 KGHSH and CDR2 LQKENI. Trimming took off 3 bases at V and 8 bases at J, with 14 bases between the two ends. The CDR3 spells CASSPLGSVYEQFF. In DNA form, the CDR3 reads TGTGCCAGCTCACCTTTAGGGTCTGTCTATGAGCAGTTCTTC.

The chain links TRBV6-5 to TRBJ2-7, with unresolved D. CDR3 length: 15 amino acids. Trimming took 4 bases from V and 2 from J, leaving 15 bases between them. Germline V lookup: CDR1 MNHEY, CDR2 SVGAGI. The CDR3 DNA sequence: TGTGCCAGCAGTTCCTACTATCAGGCTACCTACGAGCAGTACTTC. Its protein is CASSSYYQATYEQYF.

The genes are TRBV9 and TRBJ2-2; 8 bases are a match to TRBD2. The CDR3 loop spans 16 amino acids. CDR1 and CDR2 (germline): SGDLS, YYNGEE. J gave up 4 bases and V 3 bases, and 8 bases lay outside the gene matches. CDR3 DNA sequence: TGTGCCAGCAGCGGATCGGGGGGGCGTGTCACCGGGGAGCTGTTTTTT. Protein: CASSGSGGRVTGELFF.

The chain has TRBV7-3 and TRBJ2-7, with 11 bases that match TRBD2. CDR3 size: 14 residues. V lost 5 bases and J lost 1; bases outside the gene matches: 1. Germline assignment: CDR1 SGHTA and CDR2 FQGTGA. CDR3 DNA sequence: TGTGCCAGCAGCGTAGCGGGGGGGTCCTACGAGCAGTACTTC. This codes for CASSVAGGSYEQYF.

The V and J genes are TRBV28 and TRBJ2-7; tentative D call: TRBD2 (5 bases). The CDR3 sequence is 16 residues long. V shed 10 bases and J shed 0 bases, with 22 bases lying between them. Germline V lookup: CDR1 MDHEN, CDR2 SYDVKM. CDR3 DNA: TGTGCCAAGGAAGGTGGAGTGGACTCACTCTCCTACGAGCAGTACTTC. Translated: CAKEGGVDSLSYEQYF.

The genes are TRBV7-3 and TRBJ2-7, with D unclear. This CDR3 has 14 residues. V gave up 2 bases and J gave up 5 bases, with 13 bases separating them. CDR1 and CDR2 from the germline V gene are SGHTA and FQGTGA. This CDR3 is CASSLSGPLNEQYF. In nucleotides, the CDR3 is TGTGCCAGCAGCTTATCGGGCCCGCTTAACGAGCAGTACTTC.

There are a few counts of this clone. V usage is TRBV5-1 and J usage is TRBJ2-1; 9 bases match TRBD2. Germline V gene lookup returns CDR1 SGHRS and CDR2 YFSETQ. With 4 bases clipped from V and 4 bases from J, the junction kept 12 bases outside the gene matches. This CDR3 has 17 residues. CDR3 DNA: TGCGCCAGCAGCCCCCCCGTGCGGGGGGGGCTATACAATGAGCAGTTCTTC. Residues: CASSPPVRGGLYNEQFF.

This chain connects TRBV5-1 to TRBJ2-7; D call uncertain. V was shortened by 0 bases and J by 5 bases, with 0 bases between the two germline ends. This CDR3 contains 10 residues. Germline V CDR1 and CDR2: SGHRS, YFSETQ. CDR3 in amino acids: CASSLDEQYF. DNA for the CDR3: TGCGCCAGCAGCTTGGACGAGCAGTACTTC.

The J gene is TRBJ2-5, the V gene TRBV6-1, with D perhaps matching TRBD1 or TRBD2 (6 bases each). Germline V gene sequence: CDR1 MNHNS, CDR2 SASEGT. V lost 5 bases and J 2 bases, leaving 15 bases between the germline ends. This CDR3 has 15 amino acids. This CDR3 reads CASSWAGGGQETQYF. The DNA of the CDR3 is TGTGCCAGCAGTTGGGCAGGAGGGGGTCAAGAGACCCAGTACTTC.

CDR3 DNA: TGTGCCAGCAGCTTGTTACTAGCGAGCCACAATGAGCAGTTCTTC. It yields the protein CASSLLLASHNEQFF. The V call is TRBV5-4, the J call TRBJ2-1; 7 nucleotides align to TRBD2. Germline CDR1 SGHNT, CDR2 YYREEE (reference sequence). This CDR3 contains 15 residues. J was trimmed by 5 bases and V by 1 base; bases with no gene match: 6.

This chain joins TRBV5-4 and TRBJ2-3; D possibly corresponds to TRBD1 (6 bases). V lost 9 bases, J lost 7 bases, and 18 bases lay in between. From germline, CDR1 is SGHNT and CDR2 YYREEE (reference sequence). The CDR3 covers 13 residues. The CDR3 loop reads CATGDDRRNTQYF. The CDR3 bases are TGTGCCACAGGAGATGACAGGCGGAATACGCAGTATTTT.